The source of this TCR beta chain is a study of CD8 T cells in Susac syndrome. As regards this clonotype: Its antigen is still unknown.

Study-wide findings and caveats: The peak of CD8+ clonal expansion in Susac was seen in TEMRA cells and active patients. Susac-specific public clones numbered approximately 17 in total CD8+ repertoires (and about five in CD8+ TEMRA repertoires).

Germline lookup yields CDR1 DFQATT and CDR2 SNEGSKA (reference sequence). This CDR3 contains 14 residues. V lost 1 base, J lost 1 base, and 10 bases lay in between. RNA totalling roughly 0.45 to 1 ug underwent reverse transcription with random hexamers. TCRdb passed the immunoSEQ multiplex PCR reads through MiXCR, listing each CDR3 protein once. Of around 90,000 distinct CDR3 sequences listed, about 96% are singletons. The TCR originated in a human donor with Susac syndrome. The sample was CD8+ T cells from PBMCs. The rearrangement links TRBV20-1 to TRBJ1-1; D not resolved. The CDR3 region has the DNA TGCAGTGCTAGAGGTCCAGAACCGAACACTGAAGCTTTCTTT. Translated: CSARGPEPNTEAFF.